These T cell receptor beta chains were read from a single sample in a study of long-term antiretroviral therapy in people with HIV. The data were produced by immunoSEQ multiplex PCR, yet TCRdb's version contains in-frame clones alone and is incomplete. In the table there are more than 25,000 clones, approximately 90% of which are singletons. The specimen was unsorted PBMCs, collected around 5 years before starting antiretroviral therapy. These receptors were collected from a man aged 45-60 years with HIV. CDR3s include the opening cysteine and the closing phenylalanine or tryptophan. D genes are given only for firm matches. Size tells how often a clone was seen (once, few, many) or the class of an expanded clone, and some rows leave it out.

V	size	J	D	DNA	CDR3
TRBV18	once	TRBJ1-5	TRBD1	TGTGCCAGCTCAACCACAGGGGAAAATAATGGCAATCAGCCCCAGCATTTT	CASSTTGENNGNQPQHF
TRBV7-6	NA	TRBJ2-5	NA	TGTGCCAGCAGCCCGAGAACGGTAGAAGAGACCCAGTACTTC	CASSPRTVEETQYF
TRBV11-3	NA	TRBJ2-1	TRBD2	TGTGCCAGCAGCGTTGGCGGGAGACTCTACAATGAGCAGTTCTTC	CASSVGGRLYNEQFF
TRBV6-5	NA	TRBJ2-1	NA	TGTGCCAGCAGCCTCAGTGGTCTCTCCTACAATGAGCAGTTCTTC	CASSLSGLSYNEQFF
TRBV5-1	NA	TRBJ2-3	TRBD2	TGCGCCAGCAGCGTTCCCTTAGCGGGCCCCACAGATACGCAGTATTTT	CASSVPLAGPTDTQYF
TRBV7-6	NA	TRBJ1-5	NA	TGTGCCAGCAGCCCGGGGCTTCTAGATCAGCCCCAGCATTTT	CASSPGLLDQPQHF
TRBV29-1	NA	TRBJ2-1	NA	TGCAGCGTTGAAGTACGGCTTAGAGAAGTTGATGAGCAGTTCTTC	CSVEVRLREVDEQFF
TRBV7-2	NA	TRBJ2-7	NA	TGTGCCAGCAGCTCCGCTCCCGACCCCTCTGTTTACGAGCAGTACTTC	CASSSAPDPSVYEQYF
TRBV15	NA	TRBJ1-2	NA	TGTGCCACCAGCGGACACAGGGATTTCGGCTATGGCTACACCTTC	CATSGHRDFGYGYTF
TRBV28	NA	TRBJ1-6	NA	TGTGCCAGCAGTTTAGGGGGTAGGGATTCACCCCTCCACTTT	CASSLGGRDSPLHF
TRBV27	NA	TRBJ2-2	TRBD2	TGTGCCAGCGTACCTGGTTGGCGGGGGGACACCGGGGAGCTGTTTTTT	CASVPGWRGDTGELFF
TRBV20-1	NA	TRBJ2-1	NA	TGCAGTGCTATAAGAACCGGACGTCTGTTCTTC	CSAIRTGRLFF
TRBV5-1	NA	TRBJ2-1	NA	TGCGCCAGCAGCTTGTCACTTGACTACAATGAGCAGTTCTTC	CASSLSLDYNEQFF
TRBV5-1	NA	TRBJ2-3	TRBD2	TGCGCCAGCAGCTACCTGGGACTAGCGAACACAGATACGCAGTATTTT	CASSYLGLANTDTQYF
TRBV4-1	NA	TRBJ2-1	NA	TGCGCCAGCAGCCAAGATGCTATCACCCCCTACAATGAGCAGTTCTTC	CASSQDAITPYNEQFF
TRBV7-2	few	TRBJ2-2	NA	TGTGCCAGCACCGCACCCGGGGGGCCCCGCACCGGGGAGCTGTTTTTT	CASTAPGGPRTGELFF
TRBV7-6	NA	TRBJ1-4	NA	TGTGCCAGCAGCTTCTCTAGGCGGTTTAATGAAAAACTGTTTTTT	CASSFSRRFNEKLFF
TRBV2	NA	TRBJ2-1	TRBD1	TGTGCCAGCAGTGAAGTCAGGACAGGGATTAAGAATGAGCAGTTCTTC	CASSEVRTGIKNEQFF
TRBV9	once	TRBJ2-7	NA	TGTGCCAGCAGCGTATCAGGGTCCTACGAGCAGTACTTC	CASSVSGSYEQYF
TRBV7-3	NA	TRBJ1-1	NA	TGTGCCAGCAGCTTAGATTCTCTAAGGCAGGCGAACACTGAAGCTTTCTTT	CASSLDSLRQANTEAFF
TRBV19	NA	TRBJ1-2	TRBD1	TGTGCCAGTAGTACAAACGGACAGGGGAAAGCTAACTATGGCTACACCTTC	CASSTNGQGKANYGYTF
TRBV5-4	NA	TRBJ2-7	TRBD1	TGTGCCAGCAGCTCACCAACAGGGGAACCCTACGAGCAGTACTTC	CASSSPTGEPYEQYF
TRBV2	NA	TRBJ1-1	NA	TGTGCCAGCAGTGACTCTCTGGCGGGGTTGGGAAACACTGAAGCTTTCTTT	CASSDSLAGLGNTEAFF
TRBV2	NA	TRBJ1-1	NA	TGTGCCAGCAATCCGAGAGTTAACCCTGAAGCTTTCTTT	CASNPRVNPEAFF
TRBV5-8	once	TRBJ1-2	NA	TGTGCCAGCAGCCCATGGCGACCCTATGGCTACACCTTC	CASSPWRPYGYTF
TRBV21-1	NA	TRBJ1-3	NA	TGTGCCAGCAGCGGGGAAGGGGCGCGGGGAAACACCATATATTTT	CASSGEGARGNTIYF
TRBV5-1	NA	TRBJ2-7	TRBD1	TGCGCCAGCAGCCTGATCGGGACAGCACCCTACGAGCAGTACTTC	CASSLIGTAPYEQYF
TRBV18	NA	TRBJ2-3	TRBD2	TGTGCCAGCTCAACCCGACAGACTAGCGGCAATACGCAGTATTTT	CASSTRQTSGNTQYF
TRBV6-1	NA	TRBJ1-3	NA	TGTGCCAGCAGTGAAGTTGGGGCATCCGTTCTTGGAAACACCATATATTTT	CASSEVGASVLGNTIYF
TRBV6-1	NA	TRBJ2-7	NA	TGTGCCAGCAGAACCCGCGGGGGCCTTCCCTACGAGCAGTACTTC	CASRTRGGLPYEQYF
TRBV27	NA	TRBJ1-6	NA	TGTGCCAGCAGGGCGTGGAATTCACCCCTCCACTTT	CASRAWNSPLHF
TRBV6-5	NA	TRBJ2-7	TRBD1	TGTGCCAGCAGTTACCTTAAGACAGGGCGGGTCGGCGAGCAGTACTTC	CASSYLKTGRVGEQYF
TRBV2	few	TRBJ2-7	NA	TGTGCCAGCAGTGGCAGGGTTTACGAGCAGTACTTC	CASSGRVYEQYF
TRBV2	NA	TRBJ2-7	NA	TGTGCCAGCAGTGTTCTCCAGACCTACGAGCAGTACTTC	CASSVLQTYEQYF
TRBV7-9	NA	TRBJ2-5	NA	TGTGCCAGCAGCCCCCAGGTTGACTTTACGGGGACCCAGTACTTC	CASSPQVDFTGTQYF
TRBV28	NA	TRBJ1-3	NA	TGTGCCAGCAGTACAGGGACCAGCTCTGGAAACACCATATATTTT	CASSTGTSSGNTIYF
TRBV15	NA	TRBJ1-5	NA	TGTGCCACCAGCGCGGAGGCTAATAGCAATCAGCCCCAGCATTTT	CATSAEANSNQPQHF
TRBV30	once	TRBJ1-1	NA	TGTGCCTGGAGTGTATTGGGGAACACTGAAGCTTTCTTT	CAWSVLGNTEAFF
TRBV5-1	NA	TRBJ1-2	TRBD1	TGCGCCAGCAGCCCGGGGGACAGGGCAAACTATGGCTACACCTTC	CASSPGDRANYGYTF
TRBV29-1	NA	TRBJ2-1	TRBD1	TGCAGCGTGGGACAGGGGCCTTACAATGAGCAGTTCTTC	CSVGQGPYNEQFF
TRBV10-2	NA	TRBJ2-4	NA	TGCGCCAGCAGTGAGCACGTCGAACTGGGGATTTTGGACATTCAGTACTTC	CASSEHVELGILDIQYF
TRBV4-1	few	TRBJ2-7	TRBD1	TGCGCCAGCAGCCAGATCGGGACAGGGGTCCCCTACGAGCAGTACTTC	CASSQIGTGVPYEQYF
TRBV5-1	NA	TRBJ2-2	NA	TGCGCCAGCAGCTTGGACAGGGTTGAAACCGGGGAGCTGTTTTTT	CASSLDRVETGELFF
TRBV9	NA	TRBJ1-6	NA	TGTGCCAGCAGCCCCCTTGGGGGTTCAGAATCACCCCTCCACTTT	CASSPLGGSESPLHF
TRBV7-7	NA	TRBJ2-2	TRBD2	TGTGCTAGCAGCTTAGATCTACTAGCGGGTCTCACCGGGGAGCTGTTTTTT	CASSLDLLAGLTGELFF
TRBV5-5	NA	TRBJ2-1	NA	TGTGCCAGCAGCCCGTCTACCCAGCAGTTCTTC	CASSPSTQQFF
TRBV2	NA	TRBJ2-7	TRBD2	TGTGCCAGCAGCGCCGGGGGGGGTGGCGAGCAGTACTTC	CASSAGGGGEQYF
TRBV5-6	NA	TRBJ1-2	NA	TGTGCCAGCAGCTTGGCTCCTAGCCCCGGCGGCTACACCTTC	CASSLAPSPGGYTF
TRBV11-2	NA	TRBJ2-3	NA	TGTGCCAGCAGGTCGACCCAGCGGGCTACTAGCACAGATACGCAGTATTTT	CASRSTQRATSTDTQYF
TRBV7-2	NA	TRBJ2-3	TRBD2	TGTGCCAGCAGCTCCGGACTAGCGGGAGTCACAGATACGCAGTATTTT	CASSSGLAGVTDTQYF